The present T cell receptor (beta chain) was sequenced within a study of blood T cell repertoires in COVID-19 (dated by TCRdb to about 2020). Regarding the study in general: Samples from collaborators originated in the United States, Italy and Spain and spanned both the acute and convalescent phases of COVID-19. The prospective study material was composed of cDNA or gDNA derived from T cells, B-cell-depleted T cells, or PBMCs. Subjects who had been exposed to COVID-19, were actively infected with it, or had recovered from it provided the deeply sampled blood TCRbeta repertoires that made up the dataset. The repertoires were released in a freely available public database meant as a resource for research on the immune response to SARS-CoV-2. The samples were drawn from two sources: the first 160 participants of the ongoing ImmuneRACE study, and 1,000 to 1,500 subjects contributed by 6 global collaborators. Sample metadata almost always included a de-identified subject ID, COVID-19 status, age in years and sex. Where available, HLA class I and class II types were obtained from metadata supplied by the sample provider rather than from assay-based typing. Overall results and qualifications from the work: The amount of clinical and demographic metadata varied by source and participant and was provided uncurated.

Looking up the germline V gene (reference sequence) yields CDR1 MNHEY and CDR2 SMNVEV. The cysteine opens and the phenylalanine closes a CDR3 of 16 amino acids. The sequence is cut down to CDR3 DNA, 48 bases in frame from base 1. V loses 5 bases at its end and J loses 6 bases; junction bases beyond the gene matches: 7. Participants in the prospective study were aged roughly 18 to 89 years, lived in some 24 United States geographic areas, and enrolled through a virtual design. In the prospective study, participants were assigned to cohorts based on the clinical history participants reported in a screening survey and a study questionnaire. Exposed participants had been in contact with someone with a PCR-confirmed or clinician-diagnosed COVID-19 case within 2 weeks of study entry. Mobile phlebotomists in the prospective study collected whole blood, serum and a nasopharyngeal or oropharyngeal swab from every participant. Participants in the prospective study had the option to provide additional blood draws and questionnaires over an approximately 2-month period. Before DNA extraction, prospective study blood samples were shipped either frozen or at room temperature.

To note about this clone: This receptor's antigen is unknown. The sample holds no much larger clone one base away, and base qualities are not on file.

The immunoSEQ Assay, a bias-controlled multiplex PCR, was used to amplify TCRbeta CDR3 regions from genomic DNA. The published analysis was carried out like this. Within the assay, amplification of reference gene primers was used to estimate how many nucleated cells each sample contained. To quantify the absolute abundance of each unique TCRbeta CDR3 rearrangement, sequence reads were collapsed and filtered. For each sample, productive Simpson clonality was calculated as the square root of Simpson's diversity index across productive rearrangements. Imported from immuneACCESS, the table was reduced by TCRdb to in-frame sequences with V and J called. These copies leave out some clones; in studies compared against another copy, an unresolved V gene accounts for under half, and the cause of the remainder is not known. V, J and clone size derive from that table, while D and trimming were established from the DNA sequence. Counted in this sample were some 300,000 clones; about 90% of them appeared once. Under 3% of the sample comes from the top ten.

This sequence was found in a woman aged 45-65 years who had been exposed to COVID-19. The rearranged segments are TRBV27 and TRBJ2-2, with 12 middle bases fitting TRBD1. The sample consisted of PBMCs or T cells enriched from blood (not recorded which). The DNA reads TGTGCCAGCAGTCCCTGGGACAGGGGGCGTGCCGGGGAGCTGTTTTTT. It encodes CASSPWDRGRAGELFF.